Each of the 29 T cell receptor beta chains below was sequenced from the same sample in a study of blood T cell repertoires in COVID-19 (dated by TCRdb to 2018 to 2021). Receptor amplification or capture employed the immunoSEQ multiplex PCR assay. The immuneACCESS repertoire file appears here via TCRdb, limited to in-frame rearrangements. These files lack a portion of the clones; in checked studies, under half of the deficit traces to unresolved V genes, and the cause of the others is not known. Here the sample has some 300,000 clones; approximately 84% occur a single time. Over 3.5% of the sample lies in the top ten. The sequenced sample consisted of PBMCs or T cells enriched from blood (not recorded which). These TCRs come from a man aged 30 to 45 who had recovered from COVID-19.

This clone was counted only a few times. The chain couples TRBV19 to TRBJ1-5, with 9 bases aligning to TRBD1. The CDR3 is 14 amino acids. V dropped 10 bases and J dropped 6; count of bases not matched to a gene: 10. CDR1 and CDR2 from the germline V gene are LNHDA and SQIVND (reference sequence). DNA of the CDR3: TGTGCCACCTCTCGTGACAGGGGGATTCAGCCCCAGCATTTT. Encoded protein: CATSRDRGIQPQHF.

With regard to this clone: Other DNA sequences in this sample translate to the same CDR3. The chain carries TRBV14 and TRBJ2-3, with TRBD2 identical over 15 bases. After removal of 4 bases from V and 3 bases from J, the junction contained 5 bases not matched to a gene. Germline V gives CDR1 SGHDN, CDR2 FVKESK. The CDR3 runs 17 residues. The CDR3 here is CASSPRTSGRGTDTQYF. CDR3 DNA sequence: TGTGCCAGCAGCCCCCGGACTAGCGGGAGGGGAACAGATACGCAGTATTTT. The entire variable domain, with the rest obtained from reference TRBV14 and TRBJ2-3, is as follows: EAGVTQFPSHSVIEKGQTVTLRCDPISGHDNLYWYRRVMGKEIKFLLHFVKESKQDESGMPNNRFLAERTGGTYSTLKVQPAELEDSGVYFCASSPRTSGRGTDTQYFGPGTRLTVL.

The rearrangement uses TRBV11-2 and TRBJ1-2, with TRBD1 identical over 7 bases. V lost 5 bases, J lost 4 bases, and 10 bases stayed unmatched. Per germline, CDR1 SGHAT and CDR2 FQNNGV. CDR3 size: 15 residues. The CDR3, as DNA: TGTGCCAGCAGCCCTCGGGACAGAGCAATCTATGGCTACACCTTC. Translated, it gives CASSPRDRAIYGYTF.

This clone was counted a single time. The CDR3 here is CASSPTGVVNYGYTF. The CDR3 DNA sequence: TGTGCCAGCAGTCCAACAGGGGTAGTCAACTATGGCTACACCTTC. The chain joins TRBV25-1 to TRBJ1-2, with 7 bases identical to TRBD1. CDR1 MGHDK and CDR2 SYGVNS come from the germline V gene. The CDR3 totals 15 residues. Unmatched junction bases numbered 8, after V lost 5 bases and J lost 2 bases.

This clone came up once. The chain employs TRBV6-4 and TRBJ2-3; TRBD1 agrees at 7 bases. CDR3 length: 13 amino acids. V was clipped by 8 bases and J by 4 bases; unmatched bases: 6. The germline gives CDR1 MRHNA, CDR2 SNTAGT. For the CDR3, the DNA is TGTGCCAGCCGGGACAGTCCAGCAGATACGCAGTATTTT. It is translated as CASRDSPADTQYF.

The chain uses TRBV29-1 and TRBJ1-5; TRBD1 is a possible D gene (5 bases). Trimming cost V 1 base and J 6 bases, with 22 bases left between them. The CDR3 contains 17 residues. CDR1 is SQVTM, CDR2 ANQGSEA, per germline. In DNA, the CDR3 is TGCAGCGTTGAAGGATGGCAGGGAAGGAGTTTTGGTCAGCCCCAGCATTTT. Protein product: CSVEGWQGRSFGQPQHF.

The CDR3: CAISRVAGGLETQYF. The CDR3 bases are TGTGCCATCAGTAGAGTGGCGGGAGGGCTGGAGACCCAGTACTTC. V gene TRBV10-3 combines with J gene TRBJ2-5, with TRBD2 matching 9 bases. The CDR3 covers 15 residues. Germline CDR1 ENHRY, CDR2 SYGVKD. With V trimmed by 5 bases and J by 5 bases, 9 bases remained unmatched.

The V and J genes are TRBV6-2 or TRBV6-3 and TRBJ1-2, with a weak D call TRBD1 (6 bases). The CDR3 totals 15 residues. V lost 5 bases and J lost 2, with 15 bases in between. Germline V gives CDR1 MNHEY, CDR2 SVGEGT. The CDR3 DNA sequence: TGTGCCAGCAGTACACGGGACATCTCAAACTATGGCTACACCTTC. This gives the protein CASSTRDISNYGYTF.

The chain combines TRBV5-1 with TRBJ2-3; weak D call: TRBD2 (6 bases). V lost 5 bases, J lost 0 bases, and 10 bases lay in between. Looked up from germline, CDR1 is SGHRS and CDR2 is YFSETQ. This CDR3 has 14 amino acids. CDR3 sequence reads: CASRGGDSTDTQYF. CDR3 in DNA: TGCGCCAGCAGAGGCGGGGATAGCACAGATACGCAGTATTTT.

The chain's CDR3 is CASSPYGEGTEAFF. The DNA for the CDR3 is TGTGCCAGCAGTCCGTACGGGGAGGGCACTGAAGCTTTCTTT. This sequence joins TRBV11-2 and TRBJ1-1; no definite D call. This CDR3 has 14 residues. Germline values: CDR1 SGHAT, CDR2 FQNNGV. Trimming took off 6 bases at V and 4 bases at J, with 15 bases between the two ends.

This sequence joins TRBV5-1 and TRBJ1-2, with 7 positions matching TRBD1. Germline V gene sequence: CDR1 SGHRS, CDR2 YFSETQ. After removal of 5 bases from V and 4 bases from J, the junction contained 11 bases not matched to a gene. The CDR3 consists of 15 residues. CDR3 sequence reads: CASRTDLTGPYGYTF. The DNA for the CDR3 is TGCGCCAGCAGGACAGATTTGACAGGGCCCTATGGCTACACCTTC.

This chain uses TRBV25-1 with TRBJ1-1, with 8 bases matching TRBD1. Looked up from germline, CDR1 is MGHDK and CDR2 is SYGVNS. With 9 bases clipped from V and 0 bases from J, the junction kept 9 bases outside the gene matches. This CDR3 comprises 15 residues. CDR3 nucleotide sequence: TGTGCCAGTTCAACAGGGGGTACCCTGAACACTGAAGCTTTCTTT. Its protein product is CASSTGGTLNTEAFF.

This chain joins TRBV4-1 and TRBJ1-5; a weak D match, TRBD1 (5 bases). CDR3 length: 15 amino acids. The germline V gene has CDR1 MGHRA and CDR2 YSYEKL. Trimming removed 2 bases from V and 4 bases from J, with 12 bases in between. CDR3 region: CASSQPSRDNQPQHF. CDR3 nucleotides: TGCGCCAGCAGCCAACCTTCCAGGGATAATCAGCCCCAGCATTTT.

The chain uses TRBV28 and TRBJ2-7, with 9 bases that match TRBD2. In germline, CDR1 is MDHEN, CDR2 SYDVKM. CDR3 size: 14 residues. The trim removed 2 bases at V and 10 bases at J, leaving 9 bases unmatched. CDR3 region: CASSLTRGGSEQYF. CDR3 coding DNA: TGTGCCAGCAGTTTAACGCGGGGGGGCTCCGAACAGTACTTC. Complete variable domain (other parts from reference TRBV28 and TRBJ2-7): DVKVTQSSRYLVKRTGEKVFLECVQDMDHENMFWYRQDPGLGLRLIYFSYDVKMKEKGDIPEGYSVSREKKERFSLILESASTNQTSMYLCASSLTRGGSEQYFGPGTRLTVT.

The CDR3 here is CASSPPNSRTNEKLFF. The CDR3, as DNA: TGTGCCAGCTCACCGCCAAACTCTAGGACTAATGAAAAACTGTTTTTT. The chain carries TRBV18 and TRBJ1-4; D not resolved. The CDR3 totals 16 residues. Trimming stripped 3 bases from V and 2 bases from J, with 13 bases between. Looked up from germline, CDR1 is KGHSH and CDR2 is LQKENI.

The chain links TRBV2 to TRBJ2-7, with 7 bases matching TRBD2. After removal of 3 bases from V and 2 bases from J, the junction contained 7 bases not matched to a gene. From germline, CDR1 is SNHLY and CDR2 FYNNEI. The CDR3 consists of 15 residues. CDR3 region: CASSERGGITYEQYF. CDR3 in DNA: TGTGCCAGCAGTGAGAGGGGAGGGATCACCTACGAGCAGTACTTC.

J is TRBJ1-1 and V is TRBV27; tentative D call: TRBD1 (6 bases). CDR1 and CDR2 from the germline V gene are MNHEY and SMNVEV (reference sequence). Trimming shortened V by 10 bases and J by 0 bases, and 24 bases separated the two germline ends. The CDR3 has 17 residues. The CDR3: CATKPSGTPRMNTEAFF. CDR3 bases: TGTGCCACCAAGCCCTCCGGGACACCTAGAATGAACACTGAAGCTTTCTTT.

The chain carries TRBV6-5 and TRBJ1-6; the match to TRBD1 covers 7 bases. CDR1 MNHEY and CDR2 SVGAGI come from the germline V gene. CDR3 length: 15 amino acids. J lost 4 bases, V lost 4 bases, and 4 bases had no gene match. The DNA for the CDR3 is TGTGCCAGCAGTTTAGGACAGGCGTATAATTCACCCCTCCACTTT. It codes for CASSLGQAYNSPLHF.

The chain carries TRBV27 and TRBJ1-1, with 9 bases aligning to TRBD1. This CDR3 has 15 amino acids. V shed 4 bases, J shed 4 bases, and the junction held 7 bases outside the gene matches. Germline assignment: CDR1 MNHEY and CDR2 SMNVEV (reference sequence). The CDR3 region is CASSSGQGPITEAFF. The CDR3 DNA sequence: TGTGCCAGCAGTTCAGGACAGGGGCCGATCACTGAAGCTTTCTTT.

The chain employs TRBV30 and TRBJ1-6, with D tentatively TRBD1 (6 bases). This CDR3 contains 15 residues. V lost 7 bases and J 5 bases, leaving 18 bases between the germline ends. CDR1 is GTSNPN, CDR2 SVGIG, per germline (reference sequence). CDR3 amino acids: CASATLGHDNSPLHF. DNA of the CDR3: TGTGCCTCTGCTACCCTGGGACATGATAATTCACCCCTCCACTTT.

In nucleotides, the CDR3 is TGCGCCAGCAGCCAAGTAATCCGGGACAGAAGAGGAGAAAAACTGTTTTTT. Translating gives CASSQVIRDRRGEKLFF. The rearrangement uses TRBV4-1 and TRBJ1-4, with 7 bases identical to TRBD1. Germline V CDR1 and CDR2: MGHRA, YSYEKL. This CDR3 is built from 17 residues. The V and J ends lost 1 base and 8 bases, in that order; junction bases with no gene match: 13.

The chain recombines TRBV24-1 with TRBJ1-1; 8 nucleotides agree with TRBD1. The CDR3 is 14 residues long. The germline V gene has CDR1 KGHDR and CDR2 SFDVKD. J gave up 6 bases and V 4 bases, and 6 bases lay outside the gene matches. The CDR3 loop reads CATSEAGTGSEAFF. The CDR3 nucleotides are TGTGCCACCAGTGAAGCCGGGACAGGCTCTGAAGCTTTCTTT.

The CDR3 protein is CASSLQITYEQYF. In nucleotides, the CDR3 is TGTGCCAGCAGTTTACAGATTACCTACGAGCAGTACTTC. The chain joins TRBV28 to TRBJ2-7; D not resolved. CDR1 and CDR2 from the germline V gene are MDHEN and SYDVKM. The CDR3 sequence is 13 residues long. Between the trimmed V and J ends, which lost 2 bases and 2 bases, there was a span of 7 bases. The whole variable domain, filled in from reference TRBV28 and TRBJ2-7, reads DVKVTQSSRYLVKRTGEKVFLECVQDMDHENMFWYRQDPGLGLRLIYFSYDVKMKEKGDIPEGYSVSREKKERFSLILESASTNQTSMYLCASSLQITYEQYFGPGTRLTVT.

This sequence joins TRBV23-1 and TRBJ2-2; tentatively, D is TRBD1 (6 bases). TRBV23-1 carries the ORF label, with uncertain function. The CDR3 length is 14 residues. The germline V and J ends were trimmed by 2 bases and 4 bases, with 8 bases remaining between them. In DNA, the CDR3 is TGCGCCAGCAGTCAAGGGACATCCACCGGGGAGCTGTTTTTT. Translating it yields CASSQGTSTGELFF.

The chain uses TRBV5-1 and TRBJ2-1, with D possibly being TRBD2 (6 bases). The CDR3 loop spans 13 amino acids. Germline CDR1 reads SGHRS; CDR2 reads YFSETQ. The ends were cut back, 0 bases at V and 7 bases at J, with 8 bases in the middle. The CDR3 nucleotides read TGCGCCAGCAGCTTGGCGGGAGTGAATGAGCAGTTCTTC. This codes for CASSLAGVNEQFF.

This clone was recorded only once. The chain joins TRBV6-1 to TRBJ1-5; 8 bases line up with TRBD1. CDR1 is MNHNS and CDR2 is SASEGT in the germline V gene. This CDR3 has 17 amino acids. V gave up 3 bases and J gave up 5 bases; unmatched junction bases: 12. This chain's CDR3 is CASSEKQWTGFYQPQHF. The CDR3 region has the DNA TGTGCCAGCAGTGAGAAACAATGGACAGGGTTTTATCAGCCCCAGCATTTT.

The rearrangement joins TRBV6-1 to TRBJ1-6; 7 nucleotides agree with TRBD1. The CDR3 length is 16 residues. Trimming removed 0 bases from V and 7 bases from J; junction bases left unmatched: 6. Germline V gene sequence: CDR1 MNHNS, CDR2 SASEGT. The CDR3 DNA follows: TGTGCCAGCAGTGAAGCCCAGGGACAGTTAAATTCACCCCTCCACTTT. Protein: CASSEAQGQLNSPLHF.

The rearrangement joins TRBV5-1 to TRBJ2-1; 9 nucleotides match TRBD2. The J segment lost 10 bases and the V segment lost 0 bases, leaving 11 bases of the junction unmatched. The germline CDR1 and CDR2 sequences are SGHRS and YFSETQ. The CDR3 consists of 16 residues. The DNA of the CDR3 is TGCGCCAGCAGCTTGGAGCGGGGGGCCCGGGGCGACGAGCAGTTCTTC. The encoded protein is CASSLERGARGDEQFF.

The chain links TRBV6-2 or TRBV6-3 to TRBJ2-7; D is unresolved. The CDR3 contains 11 residues. Germline CDR1 MNHEY, CDR2 SVGEGT. Trimming removed 8 bases at V and 2 bases at J, with 7 bases between. CDR3 sequence (DNA): TGTGCCAGCGGCCTTACCTACGAGCAGTACTTC. Translation: CASGLTYEQYF.